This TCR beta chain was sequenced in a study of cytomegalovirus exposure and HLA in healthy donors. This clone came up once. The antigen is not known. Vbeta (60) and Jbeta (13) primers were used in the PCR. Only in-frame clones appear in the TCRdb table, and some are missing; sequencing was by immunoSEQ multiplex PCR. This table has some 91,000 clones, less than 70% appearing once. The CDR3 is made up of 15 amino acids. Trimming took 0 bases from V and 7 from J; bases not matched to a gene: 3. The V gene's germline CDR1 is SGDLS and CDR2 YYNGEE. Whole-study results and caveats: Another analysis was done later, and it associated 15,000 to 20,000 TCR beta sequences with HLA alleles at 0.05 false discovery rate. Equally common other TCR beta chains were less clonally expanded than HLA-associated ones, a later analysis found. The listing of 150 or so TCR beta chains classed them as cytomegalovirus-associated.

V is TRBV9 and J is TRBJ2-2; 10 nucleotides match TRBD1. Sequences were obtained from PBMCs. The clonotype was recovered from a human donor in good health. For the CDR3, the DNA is TGTGCCAGCAGCGTAGAGGGACAGGGGATCGGGGAGCTGTTTTTT. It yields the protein CASSVEGQGIGELFF.